Each of the 3 T cell receptor beta chains below was sequenced from the same sample in a study of T cell repertoires in cytomegalovirus infection. Antigen specificity for these receptors is unknown. Via MiXCR, TCRdb re-called the reads, giving one row per CDR3 protein. The sample has some 920,000 distinct CDR3 sequences, roughly 30% seen once. The sample in question was cultured CD8+ T cells from PBMCs, obtained from culture after CMV antigen stimulation. The receptors shown here come from a human donor in good health (CMV status not recorded). Some clones in this sample may be carry-over from other donors' samples.

This clonotype was picked up a small number of times. The chain links TRBV6-2 or TRBV6-3 to TRBJ1-1, with 11 bases identical to TRBD1. J was trimmed by 4 bases and V by 4 bases; bases with no gene match: 5. Germline values: CDR1 MNHEY, CDR2 SVGEGT. The CDR3 is 15 amino acids. The CDR3 loop reads CASSWSGTGGTEAFF. In DNA, the CDR3 is TGTGCCAGCAGTTGGAGCGGGACAGGGGGCACTGAAGCTTTCTTT.

This clonotype was picked up a small number of times. The chain links TRBV5-6 to TRBJ1-5; 8 nucleotides align to TRBD1. Trimming cost V 4 bases and J 10 bases; bases outside gene matches: 7. The CDR3 covers 13 residues. Germline loops: CDR1 SGHDT, CDR2 YYEEEE. DNA of the CDR3: TGTGCCAGCAGCCAGGGGGCACATTCACCCCAGCATTTT. Translating gives CASSQGAHSPQHF.

This chain links TRBV7-9 with TRBJ2-1; D ambiguous. The V gene lost 4 bases and the J gene lost 8 bases, with 15 bases spanning the gap. The CDR3 contains 14 residues. Per the germline V gene, CDR1 is SEHNR and CDR2 is FQNEAQ (reference sequence). The CDR3 coding sequence is TGTGCCAGCAGCTACAGACAAGGTATCCATGAGCAGTTCTTC. Translated, it gives CASSYRQGIHEQFF.